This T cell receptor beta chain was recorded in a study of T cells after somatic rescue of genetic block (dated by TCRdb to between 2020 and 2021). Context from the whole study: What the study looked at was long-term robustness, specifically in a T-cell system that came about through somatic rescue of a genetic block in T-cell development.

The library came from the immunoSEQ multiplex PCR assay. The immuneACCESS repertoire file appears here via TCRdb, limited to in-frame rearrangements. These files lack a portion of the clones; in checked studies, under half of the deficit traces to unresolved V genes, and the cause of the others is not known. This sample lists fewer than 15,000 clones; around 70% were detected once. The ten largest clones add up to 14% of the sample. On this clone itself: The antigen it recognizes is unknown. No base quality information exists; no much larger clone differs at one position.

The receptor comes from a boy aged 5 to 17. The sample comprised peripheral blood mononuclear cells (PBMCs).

CDR3 reads: CASSRTGGNEQFF. The bases are TGTGCCAGCAGCCGGACAGGGGGCAATGAGCAGTTCTTC. Recombination linked TRBV7-3 to TRBJ2-1, and TRBD1 aligns with 10 junction nucleotides. From the cysteine through the phenylalanine, the CDR3 covers 13 amino acids. The only DNA kept is the CDR3, 39 bases in frame from the first base. The V end gives up 5 bases and the J end 6 bases, leaving 1 base in the junction not matched to a gene. The germline V gene yields SGHTA for CDR1 and FQGTGA for CDR2.